This entry features one T cell receptor beta chain sequence. Over several immunoSEQ plates, each subset's genomic DNA was distributed in even portions. Clones were sequenced by immunoSEQ multiplex PCR, and TCRdb holds only the in-frame ones, with some missing. Of around 2.5 million clones in the sample, 93% were seen once. Trimming took off 4 bases at V and 3 bases at J, with 19 bases between the two ends. This CDR3 spans 16 amino acids. These data originate in a study of shared clonotypes between healthy human individuals. The specimen sequenced was naive CD4+ T cells from PBMCs. Subset specified: CD45RA+ positively selected. The V gene is TRBV23-1, the J gene TRBJ2-7; a weak D match, TRBD1 (5 bases). TRBV23-1 is an ORF for which the function is uncertain. This sequence originates from a man between 18 and 29 years old in good health. Some clones in this sample may be carry-over from other donors' samples. The CDR3 DNA is TGCGCCAGCAGTCTAAGGATGAGGCAGGGAAGCTACGAGCAGTACTTC. Encoded protein: CASSLRMRQGSYEQYF.